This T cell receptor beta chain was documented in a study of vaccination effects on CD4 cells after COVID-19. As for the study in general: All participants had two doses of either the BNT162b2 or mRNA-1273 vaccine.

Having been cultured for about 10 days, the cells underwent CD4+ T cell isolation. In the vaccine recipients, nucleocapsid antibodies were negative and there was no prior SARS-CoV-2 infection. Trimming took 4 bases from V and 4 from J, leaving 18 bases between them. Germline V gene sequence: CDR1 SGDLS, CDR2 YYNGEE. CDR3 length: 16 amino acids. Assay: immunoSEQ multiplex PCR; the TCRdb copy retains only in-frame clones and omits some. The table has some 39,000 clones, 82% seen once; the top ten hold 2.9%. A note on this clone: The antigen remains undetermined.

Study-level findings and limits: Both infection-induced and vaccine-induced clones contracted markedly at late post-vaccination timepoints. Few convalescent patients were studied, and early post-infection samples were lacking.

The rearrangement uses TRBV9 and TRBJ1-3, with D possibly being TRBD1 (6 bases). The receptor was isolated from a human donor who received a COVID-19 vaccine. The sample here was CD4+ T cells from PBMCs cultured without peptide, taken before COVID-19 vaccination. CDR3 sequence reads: CASSISKQGTGNTIYF. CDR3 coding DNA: TGTGCCAGCAGCATTTCAAAACAGGGAACCGGAAACACCATATATTTT.